These T cell receptor beta chains were read from a single sample in a study of regulatory T cells in long-lasting Graves disease. Via MiXCR, TCRdb re-called the multiplex PCR reads, giving one row per CDR3 protein. The table shows under 500,000 distinct CDR3 sequences, with less than 25% occurring only once. Sequences were derived from peripheral blood mononuclear cells (PBMCs), sampled when the disease was refractory, from a patient treated with antithyroid drugs. All receptors derive from a female donor with Graves disease. Each CDR3 is given with its conserved first and last residue. The D gene is left open where the match is weak. Clone size appears in some rows only: once, few, many, or a class for an expanded clone.

J gene | clone size | V gene | D gene | CDR3 protein | CDR3 DNA
TRBJ2-7 | - | TRBV28 | TRBD2 | CASSLFSGSREYEQYF | TGTGCCAGCAGTTTATTTAGCGGGAGTAGGGAGTACGAGCAGTACTTC
TRBJ2-1 | - | TRBV11-2 | TRBD2 | CASSAGLAFRNEQFF | TGTGCCAGCAGCGCGGGACTAGCGTTCCGCAATGAGCAGTTCTTC
TRBJ1-5 | few | TRBV6-2/TRBV6-3 | - | CASSRTIGTEGNQPQHF | TGTGCCAGCAGTAGAACTATCGGGACCGAGGGGAATCAGCCCCAGCATTTT
TRBJ1-4 | many | TRBV28 | TRBD1 | CASSIDRGNEKLFF | TGTGCCAGCAGTATTGACAGGGGGAATGAAAAACTGTTTTTT
TRBJ1-2 | few | TRBV5-1 | - | CASSTTGSGDGYTF | TGCGCCAGCAGCACCACTGGGTCAGGGGATGGCTACACCTTC
TRBJ2-1 | - | TRBV18 | TRBD2 | CASSPRTHGAGVSYNEQLF | TGTGCCAGCTCACCACGAACTCATGGAGCGGGAGTCTCCTACAATGAGCAGCTCTTC
TRBJ1-3 | - | TRBV28 | TRBD1 | CASSEMGQGGNTIYF | TGTGCCAGCAGCGAGATGGGACAGGGAGGAAACACCATATATTTT
TRBJ1-2 | many | TRBV27 | - | CASSLFPSSLANYGYTF | TGTGCCAGCAGTTTATTCCCCAGCTCCTTAGCTAACTATGGCTACACCTTC
TRBJ1-1 | many | TRBV18 | - | CASSPRQNTEAFF | TGTGCCAGCTCACCCAGACAGAACACTGAAGCTTTCTTT
TRBJ2-7 | - | TRBV25-1 | - | CASSNRSGIWSPEQYF | TGTGCCAGCAGTAACCGTTCCGGAATCTGGTCACCCGAGCAGTACTTC
TRBJ2-2 | - | TRBV7-9 | - | CASSSRETTGELFF | TGTGCCAGCAGCTCCAGGGAAACGACCGGGGAGCTGTTTTTT
TRBJ2-7 | many | TRBV27 | TRBD2 | CASSAGLAGYEQYF | TGTGCCAGCAGTGCTGGACTAGCGGGGTACGAGCAGTACTTC
TRBJ2-7 | - | TRBV20-1 | TRBD1 | CSARTSTGSAYEQYF | TGCAGTGCTAGAACCTCGACAGGGTCGGCCTACGAGCAGTACTTC
TRBJ2-1 | many | TRBV12-3/TRBV12-4 | TRBD1 | CASSITGAGGRNEQFF | TGTGCCAGCAGCATTACGGGGGCAGGGGGCAGGAATGAGCAGTTCTTC
TRBJ2-2 | few | TRBV29-1 | TRBD1 | CSVEDRGLGGELFF | TGCAGCGTTGAGGACAGGGGGCTTGGCGGGGAGCTGTTTTTT
TRBJ1-1 | many | TRBV20-1 | TRBD1 | CSARDRSGGAEAFF | TGCAGTGCCCGGGACAGGTCAGGGGGGGCTGAAGCTTTCTTT
TRBJ2-1 | few | TRBV6-2/TRBV6-3 | - | CASSAYPSYNEQFF | TGTGCCAGCTCCGCCTACCCGAGCTACAATGAGCAGTTCTTC
TRBJ1-5 | few | TRBV3-1 | - | CASSQQNDQPQHF | TGTGCCAGCAGCCAACAAAACGACCAGCCCCAGCATTTT
TRBJ1-1 | - | TRBV5-6 | - | CASSLWDVNTEAFF | TGTGCCAGCAGCTTGTGGGACGTGAACACTGAAGCTTTCTTT
TRBJ1-5 | - | TRBV30 | - | CAWSEQGMRPQHF | TGTGCCTGGAGTGAGCAGGGGATGAGGCCCCAGCATTTT
TRBJ1-4 | many | TRBV20-1 | TRBD1 | CSAEDRRDEKLFF | TGCAGTGCAGAGGACAGGCGAGATGAAAAACTGTTTTTT
TRBJ2-2 | few | TRBV9 | - | CASSVRGTGELFF | TGTGCCAGCAGCGTCCGGGGGACCGGGGAGCTGTTTTTT
TRBJ2-7 | - | TRBV5-1 | - | CASSFQSVTYEQYF | TGCGCCAGCAGCTTCCAAAGCGTAACCTACGAGCAGTACTTC